The rows below give T cell receptor beta chains drawn from one sample of a study of cytomegalovirus exposure and HLA in healthy donors. Only in-frame clones appear in the TCRdb table, and some are missing; sequencing was by immunoSEQ multiplex PCR. The profile shows about 160,000 clones, 55% to 75% of them singletons. The sequenced sample consisted of PBMCs. These receptors were obtained from an older woman in good health and CMV-seropositive. The CDR3 runs from the conserved cysteine through the conserved F or W. D genes are given only for firm matches. Size is omitted from some rows. Given values are once, few, many or a class for expanded clones.

length	V	J	D	size	DNA	CDR3
14	TRBV30	TRBJ2-2	TRBD1	.	TGTGCCTGGGGGGACAGACAAAGGGACCGGGGAGCTGTTTTT	CAWGDRQRDRGAVF
13	TRBV18	TRBJ1-1	TRBD1	.	TGTGCCAGCTCACCCGGGACAGTGGTTGAAGCTTTCTTT	CASSPGTVVEAFF
13	TRBV7-7	TRBJ2-7	.	few	TGTGCCAGCAGCGGTGGACAGTCCTACGAGCAGTACTTC	CASSGGQSYEQYF
13	TRBV28	TRBJ1-2	.	few	TGTGCCAGCATACTCCAGGGGAGGGAAGGCTACACCTTC	CASILQGREGYTF
14	TRBV5-1	TRBJ2-5	.	few	TGCGCCAGCAGCTTGGCCACGGGGGTGGAGACCCAGTACTTC	CASSLATGVETQYF
15	TRBV7-3	TRBJ2-1	.	.	TGTGCCAGCAGCCCAAGCGGTAGCTCCTACAATGAGCAGTTCTTC	CASSPSGSSYNEQFF
13	TRBV5-1	TRBJ1-2	.	few	TGCGCCAGCAGCGTACTTACTAACTATGGCTACACCTTC	CASSVLTNYGYTF
14	TRBV7-6	TRBJ2-1	TRBD2	.	TGTGCCAGCAGCCCTGGACTAGCGGGGGACCAGCAGTTCTTC	CASSPGLAGDQQFF
15	TRBV4-3	TRBJ2-7	TRBD1	.	TGCGCCAGCAGCCAAGGGACAGGGAGCACCTACGAGCAGTACTTC	CASSQGTGSTYEQYF
15	TRBV15	TRBJ2-7	.	.	TGTGCCACCAGCAGAGACAGGGAAAGCTCCTACGAGCAGTACTTC	CATSRDRESSYEQYF
11	TRBV30	TRBJ2-3	.	.	TGTGCCTGGGACTCGAAAGATACGCAGTATTTT	CAWDSKDTQYF
15	TRBV5-8	TRBJ2-3	TRBD1	.	TGTGCCAGCAGCCCACAGGGGGGTCCCACAGATACGCAGTATTTT	CASSPQGGPTDTQYF
15	TRBV21-1	TRBJ2-7	.	few	TGTGCCAGCAGCCCCCTTCGCGGGAGTCGGTTCGAGCAGTACTTC	CASSPLRGSRFEQYF
15	TRBV10-3	TRBJ1-1	.	few	TGTGCCATCAGTGAAAATAACAGGGATTGGACTGAAGCTTTCTTT	CAISENNRDWTEAFF
17	TRBV7-6	TRBJ2-7	.	.	TGTGCCAGCAGCACCCCTGAGGACAGTTCGAGCTCCTACGAGCAGTACTTC	CASSTPEDSSSSYEQYF
13	TRBV7-2	TRBJ2-1	.	.	TGTGCCAGCAGCTTGGGGCGGTACAATGAGCAGTTCTTC	CASSLGRYNEQFF
14	TRBV9	TRBJ2-7	TRBD2	.	TGTGCCAGCAGCGTAGAAGCGGGAGCCTACGAGCAGTACTTC	CASSVEAGAYEQYF
15	TRBV7-2	TRBJ2-1	TRBD2	.	TGTGCCAGCAGCTTAGTGAGCGGGAGTTATGTTGAGCAGTTCTTC	CASSLVSGSYVEQFF
12	TRBV28	TRBJ2-7	.	.	TGTGCCAGCAGTTTCCCCAACTACGAGCAGTACTTC	CASSFPNYEQYF
16	TRBV9	TRBJ2-3	TRBD2	.	TGTGCCAGCAGCGTAGCGGGAGGACTAGCAATAGATACGCAGTATTTT	CASSVAGGLAIDTQYF
14	TRBV5-1	TRBJ1-2	TRBD1	.	TGCGCCAGCAAGGGACAGGGGGCGACCAATGGCTACACCTTC	CASKGQGATNGYTF
14	TRBV4-1	TRBJ1-1	.	.	TGCGCCAGCAGGCCACAGGACGCGAACACTGAAGCTTTCTTT	CASRPQDANTEAFF
16	TRBV29-1	TRBJ2-2	.	.	TGCAGCGTTCTACGGACAGCCTATGGGGACACCGGGGAGCTGTTTTTT	CSVLRTAYGDTGELFF
14	TRBV10-3	TRBJ2-3	TRBD1	few	TGTGCCATCGCCCGGGACAGGGGCACAGATACGCAGTATTTT	CAIARDRGTDTQYF
15	TRBV5-6	TRBJ2-5	.	.	TGTGCCAGCAGCTTGCTCAGGGCGATGCAAGAGACCCAGTACTTC	CASSLLRAMQETQYF
16	TRBV10-1	TRBJ2-1	TRBD2	once	TGCGCCAGCAGTGATGGGACTAGCGGGGCCTACAATGAGCAGTTCTTC	CASSDGTSGAYNEQFF
14	TRBV10-3	TRBJ1-3	.	.	TGTGCCATCACCCTGACAGCCCAGCAAAACACCATATATTTT	CAITLTAQQNTIYF
13	TRBV27	TRBJ2-4	.	.	TGTGCCAGCACCACGAGTCCGGGTAACATTCAGTACTTC	CASTTSPGNIQYF
11	TRBV20-1	TRBJ1-1	TRBD1	.	TGCAGTGCGGGACAGGTGGGTGAAGCTTTCTTT	CSAGQVGEAFF
15	TRBV5-4	TRBJ2-7	.	.	TGTGCCAGCAGCCTCGCATTGACCCAGGCTGGGGAGCAGTACTTC	CASSLALTQAGEQYF
13	TRBV6-1	TRBJ2-1	.	.	TGTGCCAGCAAACAGCCCTCCTACAATGAGCAGTTCTTC	CASKQPSYNEQFF
16	TRBV4-3	TRBJ2-3	TRBD2	.	TGCGCCAGCAGCCAACAGCTAGCGGGAAACACAGATACGCAGTATTTT	CASSQQLAGNTDTQYF
15	TRBV21-1	TRBJ2-7	.	.	TGTGCCAGCAAGCTTTTTACGGGAATCTCCTACGAGCAGTACTTC	CASKLFTGISYEQYF
14	TRBV28	TRBJ2-5	TRBD2	.	TGTGCCAGCAGAAGGCAAGGGACTATGGAGACCCAGTACTTC	CASRRQGTMETQYF
15	TRBV9	TRBJ2-1	TRBD2	.	TGTGCCAGCAGCGCCCGGCGGGAGGGCCGAAATGAGCAGTTCTTC	CASSARREGRNEQFF
13	TRBV5-1	TRBJ1-2	TRBD1	.	TGCGCCAGCAGCTTGGAGGGGGCGAATGGCTACACCTTC	CASSLEGANGYTF
11	TRBV19	TRBJ1-1	.	.	TGTGCCAGTAGCCAAGGGGGAAAAGCTTTCTTT	CASSQGGKAFF
14	TRBV7-3	TRBJ2-2	TRBD1	.	TGTGCCAGCAGCGCGGGACAGGGCATCGGGGAGCTGTTTTTT	CASSAGQGIGELFF
13	TRBV27	TRBJ1-5	.	.	TGTGCCAGCAGTTCAGGACAGTCCCAGCCCCAGCATTTT	CASSSGQSQPQHF
12	TRBV7-6	TRBJ1-3	.	.	TGTGCCAGCAGCTTAGATAGAAACACCATATATTTT	CASSLDRNTIYF
14	TRBV27	TRBJ2-7	TRBD1	once	TGTGCCAGCAAGGGGGACAGGACCTCCTACGAGCAGTACTTC	CASKGDRTSYEQYF
14	TRBV5-4	TRBJ2-5	.	.	TGTGCCAGCAGCTCGCCCCAGGGTGAGGAGACCCAGTACTTC	CASSSPQGEETQYF
13	TRBV6-6	TRBJ2-1	.	few	TGTGCCAGCACTCACACAGGGACCCATGAGCAGTTCTTC	CASTHTGTHEQFF
16	TRBV2	TRBJ2-3	.	.	TGTGCCAGCAGTGATATTCGAGGGGGAGAAACAGATACGCAGTATTTT	CASSDIRGGETDTQYF
15	TRBV4-2	TRBJ1-1	.	.	TGTGCCAGCAGTCAAGTACGGGCGGGGAACACTGAAGCTTTCTTT	CASSQVRAGNTEAFF
15	TRBV9	TRBJ1-1	.	.	TGTGCCAGCAGCGCGTCGACAGGCGTGAACACTGAAGCTTTCTTT	CASSASTGVNTEAFF
13	TRBV18	TRBJ1-1	.	.	TGTGCCAGCTCACTAACAGAAAGGACTGAAGCTTTCTTT	CASSLTERTEAFF
15	TRBV27	TRBJ2-7	.	.	TGTGCCAGCAGTTTATGGGGCAGGGCCCTCTACGAGCAGTACTTC	CASSLWGRALYEQYF
15	TRBV28	TRBJ2-7	.	.	TGTGCCAGCAGTCCAAGGGGAGGAGCGGACTACGAGCAGTACTTC	CASSPRGGADYEQYF
15	TRBV27	TRBJ2-1	.	.	TGTGCCAGCAGTCCCCGACGGGACTCCTACAATGAGCAGTTCTTC	CASSPRRDSYNEQFF
15	TRBV7-9	TRBJ2-1	TRBD1	.	TGTGCCAGCAGCTTAGCGGGACAGGGGCACCATGAGCAGTTCTTC	CASSLAGQGHHEQFF
16	TRBV5-6	TRBJ2-2	TRBD1	few	TGTGCCAGCAGCCTGGACAGGGGAAATCAGGCCGGGGAGCTGTTTTTT	CASSLDRGNQAGELFF
13	TRBV10-3	TRBJ2-5	TRBD1	.	TGTGCCGTGGGACAGGGTGGAGGAGAGACCCAGTACTTC	CAVGQGGGETQYF